These T cell receptor beta chains were read from a single sample in a study of T cells in Graves' hyperthyroidism and ophthalmopathy. TCRdb re-derived calls from the multiplex PCR reads in MiXCR, one entry per CDR3 protein. Of approximately 640,000 distinct CDR3 sequences in the sample, just under 45% were seen once. Material for sequencing was peripheral blood or thyroid tissue (not recorded which). Receptors originate from an adult man with Graves' disease, either hyperthyroidism or ophthalmopathy (not recorded which). The CDR3 runs from the conserved cysteine through the conserved F or W. D genes are given only for firm matches. A clone size is listed for some rows: how often the clone was seen (once, few, many), or a class if it is expanded.

>few|.|TRBV12-3/TRBV12-4|TRBJ1-1
TGTGCCAGCAGCATCCTAGGACTTGAAGCTTTCTTT
CASSILGLEAFF
>few|TRBD1|TRBV19|TRBJ1-1
TGTGCCAGTGGACAGGGTCGCGGCACTGAAGCTTTCTTT
CASGQGRGTEAFF
>.|TRBD2|TRBV7-2|TRBJ2-6
TGTGCCAGCACCATCGGGACTAGCGCTAACGTCCTGACTTTC
CASTIGTSANVLTF
>.|TRBD1|TRBV29-1|TRBJ2-7
TGCAGCGTTGCCGACAGGGGGGCTAAAACATCCTACGAGCAGTACTTC
CSVADRGAKTSYEQYF
>.|TRBD1|TRBV2|TRBJ1-1
TGTGCCAGCAGTGAACACAGGGGGAACACTGAAGCTTTCTTT
CASSEHRGNTEAFF
>.|TRBD1|TRBV19|TRBJ2-7
TGTGCCAGTAGCACCTTCGACAGGGGCACCGACGAGCAGTACTTC
CASSTFDRGTDEQYF
>.|TRBD1|TRBV7-2|TRBJ1-6
TGTGCCAGCAACTTAGCCCCGGGACAGCCCCTCCACTTT
CASNLAPGQPLHF
>.|TRBD1|TRBV5-1|TRBJ2-7
TGCGCCAGGCAACCCGGGACAGGGTACGAGCAGTACTTC
CARQPGTGYEQYF
>.|TRBD1|TRBV7-2|TRBJ2-7
TGTGCCAGCAGCCGGGACAGTAGCGAGCAGTACTTC
CASSRDSSEQYF
>.|TRBD1|TRBV29-1|TRBJ1-5
TGCAGCGTTGATCAAGGGGGCAGGGATCAGCCCCAGCATTTT
CSVDQGGRDQPQHF
>.|.|TRBV7-9|TRBJ1-5
TGTGCCAGCAGTCCCGGGGCAGTAGGGTCGGGCAATCAGCCCCAGCATTTT
CASSPGAVGSGNQPQHF
>many|.|TRBV7-9|TRBJ1-4
TGTGCCAGCAGCCAACAGGCAACTAATGAAAAACTGTTTTTT
CASSQQATNEKLFF
>.|TRBD1|TRBV11-2|TRBJ2-2
TGTGCCAGCAGCCCCGACCAGGGGGCCGGGGAGCTGTTTTTT
CASSPDQGAGELFF